This paragraph reports one T cell receptor (beta chain). The target antigen is unknown. This CDR3 is built from 13 residues. V was cut by 3 bases and J by 3 bases, with 8 bases left in between. Germline CDR1 SGHAT, CDR2 FQNNGV. TCRdb redid the calling of the reads with MiXCR, one entry per CDR3 protein. The table shows fewer than 10,000 distinct CDR3 sequences, with approximately 17% occurring only once. This specimen belongs to a study of liver allograft versus peripheral blood T cells. Whole-study context: Recipients' peripheral blood T cell receptor repertoires were compared with those in transplanted livers.

Study observations and caveats: Peripheral blood T cell receptor repertoires reportedly differed from those found within liver allografts.

The source is a human patient who had a liver transplant. Part of the T cell pool may stem from the graft donor. This chain uses TRBV11-2 with TRBJ2-5; no clear D. CDR3 in amino acids: CASSFTSEETQYF. The DNA of the CDR3 is TGTGCCAGCAGCTTCACCTCGGAAGAGACCCAGTACTTC.